The 28 T cell receptor beta chains given below trace back to one sample, sequenced in a study of shared clonotypes between healthy human individuals. Repertoires were generated with immunoSEQ multiplex PCR, while TCRdb's copy carries only in-frame clones and drops some. Here the sample spans more than 1.2 million clones, just under 99% being singletons. The sample comprised naive CD4+ T cells sorted from blood. Specified subset: CD45RA+ positively selected. The source of these receptors is a man aged 25-45 years in good health.

Written as DNA, the CDR3 is TGTGCCAGCAGCCCGGGGCCAGCTCCCTACGAGCAGTACTTC. Protein product: CASSPGPAPYEQYF. The chain joins TRBV28 to TRBJ2-7; D is perhaps TRBD1 or TRBD2 (5 bases each). The germline V gene has CDR1 MDHEN and CDR2 SYDVKM. V dropped 6 bases and J dropped 2 bases, with 14 bases sitting between them. This CDR3 is built from 14 residues.

For this clone: This sample also contains other DNA sequences that code for the same CDR3. The rearrangement links TRBV7-7 to TRBJ2-5; D may be TRBD1 or TRBD2 (5 bases each). The CDR3 extends over 14 amino acids. Deletions cut 2 bases from V and 5 bases from J, with 12 bases between. Germline V gene sequence: CDR1 SSHAT, CDR2 FNYEAQ (reference sequence). The CDR3 nucleotides are TGTGCCAGCAGCTTACAACGGGGCGAGGAGACCCAGTACTTC. As protein: CASSLQRGEETQYF.

This clone was seen only once. The chain uses TRBV4-3 and TRBJ2-3; 7 nucleotides align to TRBD2. Germline V gene data show CDR1 as LGHNA and CDR2 as YSLEER. V lost 2 bases and J lost 1; bases outside the gene matches: 12. This CDR3 region has 18 residues. The DNA for the CDR3 is TGCGCCAGCAGCCAAAGAGGGCTAGCGGCGTCGGGCACAGATACGCAGTATTTT. As protein: CASSQRGLAASGTDTQYF.

The gene calls are TRBV27 and TRBJ2-7; TRBD1 aligns across 7 bases. CDR3 size: 15 residues. V lost 0 bases to trimming and J lost 2 bases; unmatched junction nucleotides: 4. Germline-derived CDR1 and CDR2 are MNHEY and SMNVEV (reference sequence). CDR3 coding DNA: TGTGCCAGCAGTTTATCTACAGGGGCTGCCTACGAGCAGTACTTC. Translating it yields CASSLSTGAAYEQYF.

Remarks on this clone: The sample carries other DNA sequences with the same CDR3. This chain joins TRBV29-1 and TRBJ2-3; no firm D call. The CDR3 is 12 residues long. With 4 bases removed from V and 0 bases from J, the gap between germline ends came to 5 bases. Looked up from germline, CDR1 is SQVTM and CDR2 is ANQGSEA. The CDR3 loop is CSVALSTDTQYF. The CDR3 region has the DNA TGCAGCGTTGCTCTTAGCACAGATACGCAGTATTTT.

The chain employs TRBV29-1 and TRBJ2-5, with D possibly TRBD1 on 5 matching bases. The CDR3 is made up of 13 amino acids. V lost 0 bases and J 13 bases, leaving 18 bases between the germline ends. Germline V lookup: CDR1 SQVTM, CDR2 ANQGSEA. The CDR3: CSVEDTIRGSRYF. The CDR3 DNA is TGCAGCGTTGAAGATACGATTAGGGGATCCCGGTACTTC.

This chain uses TRBV14 with TRBJ1-1, with 9 bases matching TRBD1. The CDR3 has 16 amino acids. Germline loops: CDR1 SGHDN, CDR2 FVKESK. Trimming removed 4 bases from V and 4 bases from J; junction bases left unmatched: 10. DNA for the CDR3: TGTGCCAGCAGCCCCCGGGACAGGGTCGGGGGCACTGAAGCTTTCTTT. Protein sequence: CASSPRDRVGGTEAFF.

The chain is built from TRBV18 and TRBJ2-5; D is uncertain. Germline CDR1 reads KGHSH; CDR2 reads LQKENI. Trimming took 0 bases from V and 5 from J, leaving 10 bases between them. The CDR3 has 14 residues. The CDR3 is CASSPPGSAETQYF. DNA of the CDR3: TGTGCCAGCTCACCACCGGGCTCAGCGGAGACCCAGTACTTC.

This clone was observed a single time. The chain employs TRBV5-5 and TRBJ2-4; possibly TRBD2 for D (6 bases). This CDR3 is built from 16 residues. Germline CDR1 is SGHKS and CDR2 is YYEKEE (reference sequence). V lost 4 bases to trimming and J lost 2 bases, with 16 bases between them. Here the CDR3 DNA reads TGTGCCAGCAGCCTTCCGGGACTGGAATCCAAAAACATTCAGTACTTC. Residues: CASSLPGLESKNIQYF.

Note on this clone: Other nucleotide sequences from this sample produce the same CDR3. The J gene is TRBJ2-6, the V gene TRBV5-1; D not certain. The V and J ends lost 0 bases and 0 bases respectively, with 4 bases between them. The CDR3 runs to 15 residues. CDR1 is SGHRS, CDR2 YFSETQ, per germline. The CDR3 here is CASSLGSSGANVLTF. The DNA for the CDR3 is TGCGCCAGCAGCTTGGGGAGCTCTGGGGCCAACGTCCTGACTTTC.

This clone was recorded only once. V is TRBV11-2 and J is TRBJ2-2; a weak D match, TRBD1 (6 bases). There are 16 residues in the CDR3. The V gene lost 4 bases and the J gene lost 3 bases, with 15 bases spanning the gap. Germline CDR1 is SGHAT and CDR2 is FQNNGV. This CDR3 reads CASSSLTGGDTGELFF. For the CDR3, the DNA is TGTGCCAGCAGCTCCCTTACTGGGGGCGACACCGGGGAGCTGTTTTTT.

The chain employs TRBV18 and TRBJ1-2; 10 bases line up with TRBD1. The germline V gene has CDR1 KGHSH and CDR2 LQKENI. The CDR3 runs to 18 residues. V shed 1 base, J shed 3 bases, and the junction held 11 bases outside the gene matches. The CDR3 reads CASSPRRTGGILDYGYTF. The CDR3 DNA is TGTGCCAGCTCACCACGTAGGACAGGGGGTATTCTGGACTATGGCTACACCTTC.

The V and J genes are TRBV19 and TRBJ2-3; D may be TRBD2 (6 bases). The V gene's germline CDR1 is LNHDA and CDR2 SQIVND (reference sequence). There are 18 residues in the CDR3. V was trimmed by 5 bases and J by 2 bases, leaving 23 bases between them. CDR3 in DNA: TGTGCCAGTAGTCCTCGACTAGATGAAAGGCTTTTCACAGATACGCAGTATTTT. Residues: CASSPRLDERLFTDTQYF. The variable domain in full, completed from reference TRBV19 and TRBJ2-3, reads DGGITQSPKYLFRKEGQNVTLSCEQNLNHDAMYWYRQDPGQGLRLIYYSQIVNDFQKGDIAEGYSVSREKKESFPLTVTSAQKNPTAFYLCASSPRLDERLFTDTQYFGPGTRLTVL.

V usage is TRBV6-5 and J usage is TRBJ2-1, with TRBD2 as a possible D gene (6 bases). The V gene lost 6 bases and the J gene lost 5 bases, with 14 bases spanning the gap. CDR1 and CDR2 (germline): MNHEY, SVGAGI. This CDR3 region has 14 residues. This chain's CDR3 is CASSTPLANNEQFF. CDR3 DNA: TGTGCCAGCAGCACCCCACTAGCAAACAATGAGCAGTTCTTC.

V is TRBV18 and J is TRBJ1-4; possibly TRBD1 for D (6 bases). CDR3 length: 19 amino acids. Trimming removed 4 bases at V and 8 bases at J, with 29 bases between. CDR1 and CDR2 (germline): KGHSH, LQKENI. CDR3 nucleotides: TGTGCCAGCTCACGTCCCGGAAGTAACCGACAGGACGGAGGAGAAAAACTGTTTTTT. Translated: CASSRPGSNRQDGGEKLFF.

This CDR3 reads CASSEQTGAFYGYTF. For the CDR3, the DNA is TGTGCCAGCAGCGAACAGACAGGGGCATTCTATGGCTACACCTTC. The V gene is TRBV6-1, the J gene TRBJ1-2, with 8 bases that match TRBD1. With 6 bases clipped from V and 4 bases from J, the junction kept 10 bases outside the gene matches. Germline CDR1 is MNHNS and CDR2 is SASEGT. The CDR3 covers 15 residues.

As for this clone: The sample has other DNA sequences that encode this CDR3 too. The gene calls are TRBV9 and TRBJ2-2; no reliable D call. Between the trimmed V and J ends, which lost 0 bases and 4 bases, there was a span of 4 bases. The germline V gene encodes CDR1 SGDLS and CDR2 YYNGEE. This CDR3 comprises 13 residues. DNA of the CDR3: TGTGCCAGCAGCGTAGTAGCCACCGGGGAGCTGTTTTTT. Translated, it gives CASSVVATGELFF.

The chain carries TRBV29-1 and TRBJ1-1, with D perhaps TRBD1 (6 bases). The CDR3 extends over 13 amino acids. Trimming pared 4 bases from V and 6 bases from J, leaving 15 bases between. Germline assignment: CDR1 SQVTM and CDR2 ANQGSEA. The CDR3 region has the DNA TGCAGCGTTGCTCAGGGGCGTTTCGCTGAAGCTTTCTTT. Translated, it gives CSVAQGRFAEAFF.

The chain links TRBV4-2 to TRBJ2-3; TRBD2 matches at 14 bases. Per germline, CDR1 LGHNA and CDR2 YNFKEQ. There are 16 residues in the CDR3. V lost 3 bases, J lost 4 bases, and 3 bases stayed unmatched. The CDR3 nucleotides are TGTGCCAGCAGCCATCCGGGACTAGCGGGAGCAGATACGCAGTATTTT. The encoded protein is CASSHPGLAGADTQYF.

The V gene is TRBV25-1, the J gene TRBJ2-5; weak D call: TRBD2 (6 bases). Looked up from germline, CDR1 is MGHDK and CDR2 is SYGVNS. This CDR3 has 14 residues. Trimming took off 2 bases at V and 1 base at J, with 8 bases between the two ends. This CDR3 is CASSERRGQETQYF. CDR3 nucleotides: TGTGCCAGCAGTGAAAGGAGGGGCCAAGAGACCCAGTACTTC.

Here the CDR3 reads CASRAGTGANVLTF. In DNA form, the CDR3 reads TGTGCCAGCAGGGCAGGTACTGGGGCCAACGTCCTGACTTTC. The J gene is TRBJ2-6, the V gene TRBV2, with no clear D. CDR1 SNHLY and CDR2 FYNNEI come from the germline V gene. V lost 6 bases to trimming and J lost 2 bases, with 8 bases between them. The CDR3 runs to 14 residues.

The DNA for the CDR3 is TGTGCCAGCAGCTCCCTAGACTCCTACGAGCAGTACTTC. Its translation: CASSSLDSYEQYF. The chain links TRBV5-8 to TRBJ2-7, with no clear D. Germline V lookup: CDR1 SGHTS, CDR2 YDEGEE. V dropped 3 bases and J dropped 0 bases, with 7 bases sitting between them. CDR3 length: 13 amino acids.

The genes are TRBV5-4 and TRBJ2-3, with 8 nucleotides matching TRBD2. The germline V gene encodes CDR1 SGHNT and CDR2 YYREEE (reference sequence). The CDR3 has 16 amino acids. With V trimmed by 4 bases and J by 4 bases, 11 bases remained unmatched. The CDR3 coding sequence is TGTGCCAGCAGCCGACGACTAGCGAGTATCGCAGATACGCAGTATTTT. Translated: CASSRRLASIADTQYF.

The chain links TRBV5-1 to TRBJ1-2, with 7 bases fitting TRBD1. J was trimmed by 7 bases and V by 3 bases; bases with no gene match: 3. Germline V lookup: CDR1 SGHRS, CDR2 YFSETQ. The CDR3 contains 12 residues. The CDR3 region has the DNA TGCGCCAGCAGCTCACAGGGGAGTGGCTACACCTTC. This codes for CASSSQGSGYTF.

This clone was picked up one time. Other DNA sequences within the sample encode an identical CDR3. V gene TRBV7-6 combines with J gene TRBJ2-1, with D unresolved. Trimming removed 0 bases at V and 0 bases at J, with 6 bases between. There are 15 residues in the CDR3. The V gene's germline CDR1 is SGHVS and CDR2 FNYEAQ. The CDR3 nucleotides are TGTGCCAGCAGCTTAGCGGGAAGCTCCTACAATGAGCAGTTCTTC. It translates to CASSLAGSSYNEQFF.

The chain couples TRBV13 to TRBJ2-7, with D hard to call. Deletions cut 0 bases from V and 6 bases from J, with 15 bases between. The germline CDR1 and CDR2 sequences are PRHDT and FYEKMQ (reference sequence). The CDR3 totals 15 residues. The CDR3 protein is CASSLGVPPQGEQYF. The CDR3 DNA reads as TGTGCCAGCAGCTTAGGTGTCCCCCCCCAAGGCGAGCAGTACTTC. Variable domain in full (rest from reference TRBV13 and TRBJ2-7): AAGVIQSPRHLIKEKRETATLKCYPIPRHDTVYWYQQGPGQDPQFLISFYEKMQSDKGSIPDRFSAQQFSDYHSELNMSSLELGDSALYFCASSLGVPPQGEQYFGPGTRLTVT.

The chain employs TRBV10-3 and TRBJ2-1; 8 bases match TRBD1. Looked up from germline, CDR1 is ENHRY and CDR2 is SYGVKD. The CDR3 covers 12 residues. V shed 6 bases, J shed 7 bases, and the junction held 2 bases outside the gene matches. The CDR3 loop is CAIRDRENEQFF. The DNA of the CDR3 is TGTGCCATCAGGGACAGGGAAAATGAGCAGTTCTTC.

The rearrangement links TRBV5-1 to TRBJ1-1; tentatively, D is TRBD1 (5 bases). The CDR3 totals 16 residues. Trimming took off 0 bases at V and 0 bases at J, with 12 bases between the two ends. Per germline, CDR1 SGHRS and CDR2 YFSETQ. This CDR3 reads CASSLAGQGLNTEAFF. The CDR3 coding sequence is TGCGCCAGCAGCTTGGCGGGGCAGGGACTGAACACTGAAGCTTTCTTT. The full variable domain, rest sourced from reference TRBV5-1 and TRBJ1-1, is KAGVTQTPRYLIKTRGQQVTLSCSPISGHRSVSWYQQTPGQGLQFLFEYFSETQRNKGNFPGRFSGRQFSNSRSEMNVSTLELGDSALYLCASSLAGQGLNTEAFFGQGTRLTVV.